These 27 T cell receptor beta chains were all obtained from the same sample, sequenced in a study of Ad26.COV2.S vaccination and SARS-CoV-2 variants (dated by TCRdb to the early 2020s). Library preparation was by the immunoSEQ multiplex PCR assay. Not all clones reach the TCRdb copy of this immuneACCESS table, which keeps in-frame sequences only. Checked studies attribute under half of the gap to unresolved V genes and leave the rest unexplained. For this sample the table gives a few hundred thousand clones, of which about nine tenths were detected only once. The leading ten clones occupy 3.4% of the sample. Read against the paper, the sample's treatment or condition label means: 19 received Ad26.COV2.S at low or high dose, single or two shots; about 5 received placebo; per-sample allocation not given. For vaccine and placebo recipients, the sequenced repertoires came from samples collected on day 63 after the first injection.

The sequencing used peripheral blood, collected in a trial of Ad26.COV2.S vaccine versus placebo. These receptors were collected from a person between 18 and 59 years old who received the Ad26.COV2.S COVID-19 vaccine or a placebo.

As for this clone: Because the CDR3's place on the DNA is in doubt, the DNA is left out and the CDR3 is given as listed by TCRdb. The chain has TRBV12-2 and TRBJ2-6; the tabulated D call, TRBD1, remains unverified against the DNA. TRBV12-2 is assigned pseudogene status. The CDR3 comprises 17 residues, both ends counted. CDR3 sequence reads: CASRLEGWASGANVLTF.

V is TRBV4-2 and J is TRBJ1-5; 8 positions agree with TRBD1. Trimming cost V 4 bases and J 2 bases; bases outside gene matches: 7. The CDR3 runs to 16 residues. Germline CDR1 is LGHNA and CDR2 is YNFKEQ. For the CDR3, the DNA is TGTGCCAGCAGCCGATCGGACAGGGATGGCAATCAGCCCCAGCATTTT. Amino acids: CASSRSDRDGNQPQHF.

The CDR3, as DNA: TGTGCCAGCAGCTTAACGCCCGGTTACAATGAGCAGTTCTTC. Amino acid sequence: CASSLTPGYNEQFF. The gene calls are TRBV7-3 and TRBJ2-1; D is unclear. CDR1 is SGHTA and CDR2 is FQGTGA in the germline V gene. The CDR3 consists of 14 residues. Trimming took 0 bases from V and 4 from J, leaving 7 bases between them.

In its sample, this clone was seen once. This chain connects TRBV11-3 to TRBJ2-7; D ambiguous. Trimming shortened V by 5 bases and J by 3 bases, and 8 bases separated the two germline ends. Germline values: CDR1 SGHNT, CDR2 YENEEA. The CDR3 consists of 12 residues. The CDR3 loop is CASSIDGYEQYF. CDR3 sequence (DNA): TGTGCCAGCAGCATCGACGGCTACGAGCAGTACTTC. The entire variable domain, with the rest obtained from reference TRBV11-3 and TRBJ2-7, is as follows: EAGVVQSPRYKIIEKKQPVAFWCNPISGHNTLYWYLQNLGQGPELLIRYENEEAVDDSQLPKDRFSAERLKGVDSTLKIQPAELGDSAVYLCASSIDGYEQYFGPGTRLTVT.

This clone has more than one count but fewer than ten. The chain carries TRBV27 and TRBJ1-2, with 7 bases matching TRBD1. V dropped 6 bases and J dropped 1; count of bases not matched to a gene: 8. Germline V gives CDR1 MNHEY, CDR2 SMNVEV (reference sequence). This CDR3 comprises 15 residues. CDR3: CASRRQQGFNYGYTF. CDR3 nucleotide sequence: TGTGCCAGCAGGAGGCAACAGGGGTTTAACTATGGCTACACCTTC.

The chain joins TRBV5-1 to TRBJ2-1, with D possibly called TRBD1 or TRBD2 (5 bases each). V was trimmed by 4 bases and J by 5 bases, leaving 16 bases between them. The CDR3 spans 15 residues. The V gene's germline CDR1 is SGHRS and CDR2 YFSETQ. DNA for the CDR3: TGCGCCAGCAGCCCGGGACCCGCTGGGGACAATGAGCAGTTCTTC. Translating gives CASSPGPAGDNEQFF. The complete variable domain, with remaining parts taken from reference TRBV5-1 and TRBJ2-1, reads KAGVTQTPRYLIKTRGQQVTLSCSPISGHRSVSWYQQTPGQGLQFLFEYFSETQRNKGNFPGRFSGRQFSNSRSEMNVSTLELGDSALYLCASSPGPAGDNEQFFGPGTRLTVL.

CDR3: CASSSTETGELFF. The DNA of the CDR3 is TGTGCCAGCTCATCCACAGAAACCGGGGAGCTGTTTTTT. The J gene is TRBJ2-2, the V gene TRBV18; no clear D. The CDR3 has 13 residues. CDR1 KGHSH and CDR2 LQKENI come from the germline V gene. Deletions cut 5 bases from V and 5 bases from J, with 9 bases between.

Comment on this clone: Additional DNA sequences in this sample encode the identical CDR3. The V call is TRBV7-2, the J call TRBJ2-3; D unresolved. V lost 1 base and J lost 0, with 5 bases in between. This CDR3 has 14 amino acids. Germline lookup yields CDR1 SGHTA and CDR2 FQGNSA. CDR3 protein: CASSLGPSTDTQYF. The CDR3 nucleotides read TGTGCCAGCAGCTTAGGACCTAGCACAGATACGCAGTATTTT.

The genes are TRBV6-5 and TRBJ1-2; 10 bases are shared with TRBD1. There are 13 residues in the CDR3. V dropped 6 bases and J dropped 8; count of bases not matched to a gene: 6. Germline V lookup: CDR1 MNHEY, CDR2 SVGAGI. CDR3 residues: CASSPRDRGGYTF. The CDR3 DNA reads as TGTGCCAGCAGCCCCCGGGACAGGGGAGGCTACACCTTC.

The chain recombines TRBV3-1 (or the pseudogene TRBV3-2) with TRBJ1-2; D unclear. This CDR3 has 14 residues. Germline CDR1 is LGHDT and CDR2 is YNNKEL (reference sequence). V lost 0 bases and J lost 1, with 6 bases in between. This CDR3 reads CASSQESNNYGYTF. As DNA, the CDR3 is TGTGCCAGCAGCCAAGAGAGTAATAACTATGGCTACACCTTC.

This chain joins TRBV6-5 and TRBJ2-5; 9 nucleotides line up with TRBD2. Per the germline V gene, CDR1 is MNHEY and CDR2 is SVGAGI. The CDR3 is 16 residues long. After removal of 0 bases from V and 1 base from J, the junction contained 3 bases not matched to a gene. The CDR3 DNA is TGTGCCAGCAGTTACTCGGCTAGCGGGGCCCAAGAGACCCAGTACTTC. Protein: CASSYSASGAQETQYF.

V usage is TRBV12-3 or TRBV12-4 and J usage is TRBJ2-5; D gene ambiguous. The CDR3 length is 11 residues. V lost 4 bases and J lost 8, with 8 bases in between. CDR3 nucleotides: TGTGCCAGCAGTTCTTCAGACACCCAGTACTTC. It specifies CASSSSDTQYF.

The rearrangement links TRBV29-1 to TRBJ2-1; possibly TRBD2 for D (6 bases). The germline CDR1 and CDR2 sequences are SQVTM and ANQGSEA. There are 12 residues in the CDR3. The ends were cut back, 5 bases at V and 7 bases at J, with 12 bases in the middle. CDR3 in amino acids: CSVTPGGNEQFF. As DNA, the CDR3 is TGCAGCGTTACCCCCGGGGGTAATGAGCAGTTCTTC.

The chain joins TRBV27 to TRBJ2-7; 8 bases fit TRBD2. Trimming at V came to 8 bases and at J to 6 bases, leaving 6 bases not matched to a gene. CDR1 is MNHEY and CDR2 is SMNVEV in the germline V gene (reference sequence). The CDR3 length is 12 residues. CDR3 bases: TGTGCCAGCTCCCGGGGGGGAGGCGAGCAGTACTTC. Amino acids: CASSRGGGEQYF.

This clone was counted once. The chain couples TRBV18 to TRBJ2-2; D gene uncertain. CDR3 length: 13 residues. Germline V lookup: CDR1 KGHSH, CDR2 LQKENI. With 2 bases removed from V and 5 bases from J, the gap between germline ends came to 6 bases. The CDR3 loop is CASSPGPTGELFF. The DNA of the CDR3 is TGTGCCAGCTCACCAGGACCGACCGGGGAGCTGTTTTTT.

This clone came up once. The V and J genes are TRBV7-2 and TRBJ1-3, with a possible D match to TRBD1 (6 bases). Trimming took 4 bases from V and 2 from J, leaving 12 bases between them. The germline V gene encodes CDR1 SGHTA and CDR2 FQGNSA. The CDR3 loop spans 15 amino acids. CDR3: CASSSDGTTGNTIYF. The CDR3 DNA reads TGTGCCAGCAGCTCGGACGGGACAACTGGAAACACCATATATTTT.

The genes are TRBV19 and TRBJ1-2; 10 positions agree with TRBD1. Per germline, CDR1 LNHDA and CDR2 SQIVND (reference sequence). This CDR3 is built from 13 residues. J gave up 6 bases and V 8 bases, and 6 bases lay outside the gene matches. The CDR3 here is CASGDRGFDGYTF. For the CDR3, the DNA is TGTGCCAGTGGGGACAGGGGTTTTGATGGCTACACCTTC.

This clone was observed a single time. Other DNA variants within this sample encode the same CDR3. DNA of the CDR3: TGTGCCAGCAGCCCAGGACAGGGGACTGAAGCTTTCTTT. Translated: CASSPGQGTEAFF. The gene calls are TRBV9 and TRBJ1-1; 9 nucleotides agree with TRBD1. CDR1 is SGDLS and CDR2 is YYNGEE in the germline V gene. V gave up 4 bases and J gave up 5 bases; unmatched junction bases: 3. This CDR3 is 13 amino acids long.

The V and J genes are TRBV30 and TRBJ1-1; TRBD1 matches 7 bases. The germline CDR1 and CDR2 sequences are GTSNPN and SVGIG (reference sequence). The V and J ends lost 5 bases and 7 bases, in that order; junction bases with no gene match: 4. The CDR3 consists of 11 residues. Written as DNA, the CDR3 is TGTGCCTGGGGTCAGGGGGTTGAAGCTTTCTTT. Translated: CAWGQGVEAFF.

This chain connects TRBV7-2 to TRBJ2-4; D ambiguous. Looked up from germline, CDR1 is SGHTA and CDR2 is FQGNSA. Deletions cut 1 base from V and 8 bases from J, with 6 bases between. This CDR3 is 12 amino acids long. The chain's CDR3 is CASSLGTDIQYF. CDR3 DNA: TGTGCCAGCAGCTTAGGGACGGACATTCAGTACTTC.

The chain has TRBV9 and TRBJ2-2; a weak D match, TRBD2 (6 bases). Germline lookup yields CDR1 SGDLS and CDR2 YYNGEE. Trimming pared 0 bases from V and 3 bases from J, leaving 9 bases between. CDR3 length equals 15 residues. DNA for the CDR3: TGTGCCAGCAGCGTAGATCCGGGGGACACCGGGGAGCTGTTTTTT. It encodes CASSVDPGDTGELFF.

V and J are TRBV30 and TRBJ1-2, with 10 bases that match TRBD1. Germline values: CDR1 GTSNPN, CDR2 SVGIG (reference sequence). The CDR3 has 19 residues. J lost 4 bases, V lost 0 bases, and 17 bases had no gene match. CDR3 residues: CAWSVGQGVGSPILYGYTF. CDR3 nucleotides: TGTGCCTGGAGTGTAGGACAGGGGGTCGGGTCCCCCATTCTCTATGGCTACACCTTC.

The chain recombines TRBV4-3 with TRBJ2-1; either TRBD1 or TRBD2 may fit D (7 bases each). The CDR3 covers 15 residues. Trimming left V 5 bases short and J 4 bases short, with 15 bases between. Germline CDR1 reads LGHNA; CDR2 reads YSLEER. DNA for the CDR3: TGCGCCAGCAGCTCGGGGAGGGGGCCTTACAATGAGCAGTTCTTC. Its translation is CASSSGRGPYNEQFF.

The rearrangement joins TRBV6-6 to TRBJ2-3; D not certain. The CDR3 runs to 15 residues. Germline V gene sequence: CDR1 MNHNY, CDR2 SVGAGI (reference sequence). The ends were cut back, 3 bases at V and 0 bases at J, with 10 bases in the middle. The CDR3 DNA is TGTGCCAGCAGTTATGGTTCTCCTAGCACAGATACGCAGTATTTT. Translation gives CASSYGSPSTDTQYF.

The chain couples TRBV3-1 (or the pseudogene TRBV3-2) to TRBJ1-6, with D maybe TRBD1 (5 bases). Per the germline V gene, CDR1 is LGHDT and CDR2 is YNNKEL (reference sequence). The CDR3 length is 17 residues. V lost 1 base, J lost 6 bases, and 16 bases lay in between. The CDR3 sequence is CASSQVVTGVPNSPLHF. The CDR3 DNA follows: TGTGCCAGCAGCCAAGTTGTCACAGGAGTTCCTAATTCACCCCTCCACTTT.

The CDR3 coding sequence is TGCGCCAGCAGCTTGGTGCAGGGAGGCACCGGGGAGCTGTTTTTT. Protein sequence: CASSLVQGGTGELFF. The genes are TRBV5-1 and TRBJ2-2, with a tentative D call TRBD2 (6 bases). CDR1 SGHRS and CDR2 YFSETQ come from the germline V gene. V lost 0 bases and J 4 bases, leaving 10 bases between the germline ends. The CDR3 totals 15 residues.

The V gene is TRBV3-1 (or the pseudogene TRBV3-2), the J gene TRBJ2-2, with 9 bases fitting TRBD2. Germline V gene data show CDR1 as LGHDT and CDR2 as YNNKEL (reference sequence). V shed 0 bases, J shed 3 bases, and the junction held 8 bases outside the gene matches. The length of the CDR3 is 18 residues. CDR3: CASSQDKRGAPYTGELFF. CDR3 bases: TGTGCCAGCAGCCAAGATAAGCGGGGGGCACCCTACACCGGGGAGCTGTTTTTT.